The rows below give T cell receptor beta chains drawn from one sample of a study of T-cell reconstitution after alpha-beta-depleted transplantation in children. Via MiXCR, TCRdb re-called the PCR reads, giving one row per CDR3 protein. The sample lists around 130,000 distinct CDR3 sequences, about 9.9% occurring once. The source was PBMCs, mostly from graft donor cells, collected 180 days after TCRalphabeta/CD19-depleted stem cell transplant. These receptors all come from a girl under three years old who had a stem cell transplant for combined immunodeficiency, so the T cells may come from the graft donor. Each CDR3 is given with its conserved first and last residue. Fields, in order: V gene, J gene, CDR3 protein.

TRBV10-3,TRBJ1-2,CAIRPTTQQGGGYTF
TRBV27,TRBJ1-2,CASRERGGNYGYTF
TRBV4-3,TRBJ2-7,CASSQDSVAYEQYF
TRBV5-1,TRBJ1-1,CASSLAGGTAEAFF
TRBV5-5,TRBJ2-7,CASSGGQGYEQYF
TRBV12-3/TRBV12-4,TRBJ2-7,CASSWGTGGIYEQYF
TRBV7-9,TRBJ1-1,CASSTGARSTEAFF
TRBV5-1,TRBJ2-2,CASSLQPQGFTGELFF
TRBV6-5,TRBJ2-5,CASSYSRGLEETQYF
TRBV7-9,TRBJ1-5,CASSLGGRGNKPQHF
TRBV7-2,TRBJ2-4,CASSLAGGRNIQYF
TRBV18,TRBJ2-5,CASSPPQGQRIETQYF
TRBV6-2/TRBV6-3,TRBJ2-2,CASSYRDRGLAGVDTGELFF
TRBV10-3,TRBJ2-7,CAISEGPGSNYEQYF
TRBV30,TRBJ1-1,CAWSVGRFGVNTEAFF